This T cell receptor beta chain stems from a study of T-cell memory formation after mild COVID-19. Study-level background: Clustering of TCRs was largely donor specific.

The CDR3 consists of 15 residues. Losses at the gene ends were 5 bases for V and 2 bases for J; bases not matched to a gene: 9. CDR1 LGHNA and CDR2 YNFKEQ come from the germline V gene. Study-wide results and limits: The appearance of some responding clones in pre-infection memory suggested that cross-reactive memory joined.

This clonotype was counted a few times. Its antigen is not known. TCRdb reanalysed the 5' RACE reads using MiXCR and keeps one entry per CDR3 protein. The sample records about 170,000 distinct CDR3 sequences, about an eighth being singletons. The chain uses TRBV4-2 and TRBJ2-7; TRBD1 matches 7 bases. Input material: PBMCs or a T cell subset sorted from them (not recorded which). The TCR comes from a man aged 18-30 years who had mild COVID-19 (a few samples of this study predate the infection). Cell type and time point are not known. As DNA, the CDR3 is TGTGCCAGCAGCTATATTAGGGACAGCGCCTACGAGCAGTACTTC. Encoded protein: CASSYIRDSAYEQYF.